This T cell receptor beta chain was retrieved from a study of T cell changes during pregnancy in multiple sclerosis. TCRdb's copy holds only in-frame clones and misses some; the assay was immunoSEQ multiplex PCR. This table holds under 55,000 clones, over 80% found once. A few counts support this clone. Germline lookup yields CDR1 SGHDT and CDR2 YYEEEE. This CDR3 is 16 amino acids long. J gave up 2 bases and V 3 bases, and 4 bases lay outside the gene matches. Sequenced material: CD8+ T cells from peripheral blood mononuclear cells, taken after pregnancy. The sequence was obtained from a female donor with multiple sclerosis, enrolled in a pregnancy study. The chain combines TRBV5-6 with TRBJ1-6; TRBD1 agrees at 8 bases. The CDR3 loop is CASSSGQEAYNSPLHF. The CDR3 DNA is TGTGCCAGCAGCTCGGGACAGGAGGCCTATAATTCACCCCTCCACTTT.